The clone carrying this T cell receptor (beta chain) has ten or more counts. These data originate in a study of Graves' ophthalmopathy and Graves' hyperthyroidism. The sequenced template was RNA, covering the TCR beta CDR3 region. First-round RT-PCR employed HTBI primers, with a second-round multiplex PCR after it. TCRdb redid the calling of the multiplex PCR reads with MiXCR, one entry per CDR3 protein. Here the sample spans roughly 480,000 distinct CDR3 sequences, around an eighth being singletons. The CDR3 spans 17 residues. Trimming took 7 bases from V and 1 from J; bases not matched to a gene: 13. Germline values: CDR1 SGHVS, CDR2 FQNEAQ.

The receptor was derived from a woman in her 30s with Graves' ophthalmopathy. This chain joins TRBV7-8 and TRBJ1-1; 9 bases line up with TRBD1. The sequenced sample was blood. CDR3: CASNLNRGPRGNTEAFF. The CDR3 bases are TGTGCCAGCAACCTGAACAGGGGGCCTCGGGGGAACACTGAAGCTTTCTTT.